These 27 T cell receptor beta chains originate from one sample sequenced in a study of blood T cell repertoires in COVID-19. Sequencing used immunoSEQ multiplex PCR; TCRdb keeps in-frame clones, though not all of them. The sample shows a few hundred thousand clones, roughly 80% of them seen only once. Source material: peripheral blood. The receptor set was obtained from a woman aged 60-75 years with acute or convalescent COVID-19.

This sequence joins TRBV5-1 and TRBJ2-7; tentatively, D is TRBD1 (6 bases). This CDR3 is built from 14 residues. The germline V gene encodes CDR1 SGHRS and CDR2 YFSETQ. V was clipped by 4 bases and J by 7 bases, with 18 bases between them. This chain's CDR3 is CASSREQGMREQYF. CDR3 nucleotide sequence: TGCGCCAGCAGCCGTGAACAGGGCATGAGGGAGCAGTACTTC.

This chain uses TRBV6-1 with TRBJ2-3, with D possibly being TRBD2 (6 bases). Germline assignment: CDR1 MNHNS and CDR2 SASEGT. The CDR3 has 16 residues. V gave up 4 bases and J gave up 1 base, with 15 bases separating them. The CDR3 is CASSGGAVFRTDTQYF. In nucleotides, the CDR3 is TGTGCCAGCAGTGGCGGGGCAGTGTTTCGCACAGATACGCAGTATTTT.

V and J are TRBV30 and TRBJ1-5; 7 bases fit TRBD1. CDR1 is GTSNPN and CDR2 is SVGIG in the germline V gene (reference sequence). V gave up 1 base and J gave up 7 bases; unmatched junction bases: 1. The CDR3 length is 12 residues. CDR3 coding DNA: TGTGCCTGGAGTGGACAGGGACAGCCCCAGCATTTT. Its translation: CAWSGQGQPQHF.

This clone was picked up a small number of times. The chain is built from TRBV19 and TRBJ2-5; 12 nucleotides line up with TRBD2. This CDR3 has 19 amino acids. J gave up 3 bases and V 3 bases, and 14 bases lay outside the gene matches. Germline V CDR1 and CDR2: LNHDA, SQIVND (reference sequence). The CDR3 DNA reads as TGTGCCAGTAGTATGGGCCCTAGCGGGGGGGCGACTTGGAAAGAGACCCAGTACTTC. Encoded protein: CASSMGPSGGATWKETQYF. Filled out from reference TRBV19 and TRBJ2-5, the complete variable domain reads DGGITQSPKYLFRKEGQNVTLSCEQNLNHDAMYWYRQDPGQGLRLIYYSQIVNDFQKGDIAEGYSVSREKKESFPLTVTSAQKNPTAFYLCASSMGPSGGATWKETQYFGPGTRLLVL.

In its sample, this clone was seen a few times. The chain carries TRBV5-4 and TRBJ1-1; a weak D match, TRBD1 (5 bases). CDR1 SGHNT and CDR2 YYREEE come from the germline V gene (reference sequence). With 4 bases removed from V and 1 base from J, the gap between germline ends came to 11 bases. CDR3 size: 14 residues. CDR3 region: CASSQRRGNTEAFF. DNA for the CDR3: TGTGCCAGCAGCCAGAGGAGGGGGAACACTGAAGCTTTCTTT.

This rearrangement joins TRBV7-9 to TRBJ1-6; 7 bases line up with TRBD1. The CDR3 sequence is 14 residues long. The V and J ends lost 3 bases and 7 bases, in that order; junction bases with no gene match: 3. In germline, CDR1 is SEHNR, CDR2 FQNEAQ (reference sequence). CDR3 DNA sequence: TGTGCCAGCAGCTTGGGGACAGAGAATTCACCCCTCCACTTT. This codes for CASSLGTENSPLHF.

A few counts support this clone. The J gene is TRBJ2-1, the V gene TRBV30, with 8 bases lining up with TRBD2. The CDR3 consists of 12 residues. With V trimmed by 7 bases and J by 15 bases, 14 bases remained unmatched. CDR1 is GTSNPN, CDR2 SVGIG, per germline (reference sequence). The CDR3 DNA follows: TGTGCCTTTGGATATTCCGGGGGGGGGATGTTCTTC. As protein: CAFGYSGGGMFF.

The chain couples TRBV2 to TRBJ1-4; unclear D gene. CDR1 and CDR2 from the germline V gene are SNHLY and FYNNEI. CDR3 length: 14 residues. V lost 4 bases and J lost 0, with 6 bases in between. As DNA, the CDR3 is TGTGCCAGCAGTGTGTCAACAACTAATGAAAAACTGTTTTTT. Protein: CASSVSTTNEKLFF.

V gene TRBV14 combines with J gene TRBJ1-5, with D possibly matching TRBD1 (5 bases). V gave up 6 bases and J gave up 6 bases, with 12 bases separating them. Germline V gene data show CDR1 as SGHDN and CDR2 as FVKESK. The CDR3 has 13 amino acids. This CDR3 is CASRGGQVQPQHF. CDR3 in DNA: TGTGCCAGCAGGGGGGGTCAGGTTCAGCCCCAGCATTTT.

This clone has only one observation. CDR3 sequence (DNA): TGCGCCAGCAGCTTGGATGGCACGCAAGAGACCCAGTACTTC. Amino acids: CASSLDGTQETQYF. The J gene is TRBJ2-5, the V gene TRBV5-1, with D hard to call. V was shortened by 0 bases and J by 2 bases, with 8 bases between the two germline ends. The CDR3 extends over 14 amino acids. Germline CDR1 SGHRS, CDR2 YFSETQ.

CDR3 in DNA: TGTGCCAGCAGCTCCCCTAAGGGGGCCGGGACAGGGGGCCAAGAGACCCAGTACTTC. This encodes CASSSPKGAGTGGQETQYF. The chain combines TRBV5-4 with TRBJ2-5; 11 bases fit TRBD1. CDR1 SGHNT and CDR2 YYREEE come from the germline V gene (reference sequence). Trimming removed 3 bases from V and 1 base from J; junction bases left unmatched: 14. This CDR3 has 19 residues. Complete variable domain (other parts from reference TRBV5-4 and TRBJ2-5): ETGVTQSPTHLIKTRGQQVTLRCSSQSGHNTVSWYQQALGQGPQFIFQYYREEENGRGNFPPRFSGLQFPNYSSELNVNALELDDSALYLCASSSPKGAGTGGQETQYFGPGTRLLVL.

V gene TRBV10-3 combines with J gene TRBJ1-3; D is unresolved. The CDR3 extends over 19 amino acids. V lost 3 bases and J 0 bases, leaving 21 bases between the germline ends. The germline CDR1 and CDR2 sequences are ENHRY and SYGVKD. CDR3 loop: CAISERNSFLLPSGNTIYF. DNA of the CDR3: TGTGCCATCAGTGAAAGAAACAGTTTTCTCCTACCCTCTGGAAACACCATATATTTT.

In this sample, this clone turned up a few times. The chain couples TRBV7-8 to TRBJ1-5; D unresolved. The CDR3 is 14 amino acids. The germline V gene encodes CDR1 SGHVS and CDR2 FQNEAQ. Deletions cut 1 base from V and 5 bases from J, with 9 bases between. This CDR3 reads CASSLGVLDQPQHF. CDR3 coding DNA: TGTGCCAGCAGCTTAGGAGTTTTAGATCAGCCCCAGCATTTT.

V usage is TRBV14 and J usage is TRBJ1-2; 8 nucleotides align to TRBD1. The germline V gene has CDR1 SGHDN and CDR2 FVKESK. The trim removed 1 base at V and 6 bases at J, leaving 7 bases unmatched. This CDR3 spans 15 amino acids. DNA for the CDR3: TGTGCCAGCAGCCAAGCTCGGACAGGGCAAGATGGCTACACCTTC. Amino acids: CASSQARTGQDGYTF.

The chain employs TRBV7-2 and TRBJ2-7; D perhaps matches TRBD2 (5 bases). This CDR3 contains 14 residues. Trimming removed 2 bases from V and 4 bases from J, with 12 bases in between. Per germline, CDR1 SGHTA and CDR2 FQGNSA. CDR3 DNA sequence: TGTGCCAGCAGCTTATACGCAGGCGGGTACGAGCAGTACTTC. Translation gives CASSLYAGGYEQYF.

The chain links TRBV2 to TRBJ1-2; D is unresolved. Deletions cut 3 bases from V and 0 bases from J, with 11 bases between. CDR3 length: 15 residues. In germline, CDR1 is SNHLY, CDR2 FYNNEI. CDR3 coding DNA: TGTGCCAGCAGTGATCGTATCAGGTCTAACTATGGCTACACCTTC. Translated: CASSDRIRSNYGYTF.

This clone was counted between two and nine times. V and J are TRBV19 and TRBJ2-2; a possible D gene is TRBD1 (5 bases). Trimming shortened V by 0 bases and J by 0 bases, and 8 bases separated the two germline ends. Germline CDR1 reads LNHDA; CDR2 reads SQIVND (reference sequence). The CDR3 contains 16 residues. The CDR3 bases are TGTGCCAGTAGTATAGATGGGGCGTCGAACACCGGGGAGCTGTTTTTT. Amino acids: CASSIDGASNTGELFF.

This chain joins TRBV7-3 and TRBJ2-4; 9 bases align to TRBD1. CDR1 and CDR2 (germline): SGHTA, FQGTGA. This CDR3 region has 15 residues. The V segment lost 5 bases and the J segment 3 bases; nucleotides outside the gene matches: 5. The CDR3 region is CASSAGQGSKNIQYF. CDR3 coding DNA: TGTGCCAGCAGCGCCGGACAGGGGAGCAAAAACATTCAGTACTTC.

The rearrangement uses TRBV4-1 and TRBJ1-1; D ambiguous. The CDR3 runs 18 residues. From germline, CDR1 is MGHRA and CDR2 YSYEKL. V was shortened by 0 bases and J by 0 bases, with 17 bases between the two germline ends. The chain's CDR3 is CASSQDPLPGAMNTEAFF. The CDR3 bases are TGCGCCAGCAGCCAAGATCCCCTCCCCGGAGCTATGAACACTGAAGCTTTCTTT.

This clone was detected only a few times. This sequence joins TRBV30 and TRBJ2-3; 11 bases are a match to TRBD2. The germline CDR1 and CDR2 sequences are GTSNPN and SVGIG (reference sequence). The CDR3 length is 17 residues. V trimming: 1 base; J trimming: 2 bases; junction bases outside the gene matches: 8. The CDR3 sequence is CAWSDNSGGGFTDTQYF. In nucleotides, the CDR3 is TGTGCCTGGAGTGACAATAGCGGGGGGGGTTTCACAGATACGCAGTATTTT.

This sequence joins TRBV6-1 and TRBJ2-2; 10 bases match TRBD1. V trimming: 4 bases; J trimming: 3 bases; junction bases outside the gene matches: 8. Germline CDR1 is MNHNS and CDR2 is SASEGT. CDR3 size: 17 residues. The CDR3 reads CASSGRRQGADTGELFF. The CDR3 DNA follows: TGTGCCAGCAGTGGGAGGCGACAGGGGGCTGACACCGGGGAGCTGTTTTTT.

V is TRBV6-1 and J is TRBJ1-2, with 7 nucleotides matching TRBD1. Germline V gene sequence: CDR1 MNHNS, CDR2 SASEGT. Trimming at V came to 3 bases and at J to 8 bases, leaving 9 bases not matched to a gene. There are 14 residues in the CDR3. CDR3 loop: CASSDTGVLYGYTF. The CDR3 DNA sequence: TGTGCCAGCAGTGATACAGGGGTTCTGTACGGCTACACCTTC.

The CDR3 sequence: CASSTPDRGRANVLTF. CDR3 sequence (DNA): TGTGCCAGCAGTACCCCAGACAGGGGGAGGGCCAACGTCCTGACTTTC. The rearrangement links TRBV28 to TRBJ2-6, with 9 bases matching TRBD1. Germline CDR1 MDHEN, CDR2 SYDVKM. J lost 5 bases, V lost 5 bases, and 7 bases had no gene match. The CDR3 covers 16 residues.

The chain's CDR3 is CASSVTTRGGDTQYF. The CDR3 nucleotides read TGTGCCAGCAGTGTGACTACCCGGGGAGGAGATACGCAGTATTTT. V usage is TRBV6-6 and J usage is TRBJ2-3; weak D call: TRBD2 (6 bases). V gave up 5 bases and J gave up 5 bases, with 17 bases separating them. There are 15 residues in the CDR3. CDR1 is MNHNY and CDR2 is SVGAGI in the germline V gene (reference sequence).

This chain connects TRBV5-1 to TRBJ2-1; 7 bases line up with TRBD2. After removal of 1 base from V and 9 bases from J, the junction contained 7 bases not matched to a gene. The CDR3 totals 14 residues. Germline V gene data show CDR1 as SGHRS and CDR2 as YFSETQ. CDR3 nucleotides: TGCGCCAGCAGCTTGAGTCTAGCGGTGGGTGAGCAGTTCTTC. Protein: CASSLSLAVGEQFF.

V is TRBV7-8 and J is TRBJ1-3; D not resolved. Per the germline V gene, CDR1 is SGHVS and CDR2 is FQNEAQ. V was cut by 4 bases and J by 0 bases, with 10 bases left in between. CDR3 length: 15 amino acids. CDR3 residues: CASSSIWSSGNTIYF. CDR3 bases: TGTGCCAGCAGCTCAATTTGGAGCTCTGGAAACACCATATATTTT.

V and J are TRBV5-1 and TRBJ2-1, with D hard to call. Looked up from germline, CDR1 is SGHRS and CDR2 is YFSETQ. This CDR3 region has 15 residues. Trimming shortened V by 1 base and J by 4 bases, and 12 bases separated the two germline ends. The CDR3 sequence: CASSLSQALYNEQFF. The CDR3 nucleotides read TGCGCCAGCAGCTTGAGTCAGGCCCTTTACAATGAGCAGTTCTTC.